The 19 T cell receptor beta chains below come from one sample, sequenced in a study of CD8 T cells in Susac syndrome. Random-hexamer reverse transcription was applied to roughly 0.5 to 1 ug RNA. Using its own MiXCR run on the immunoSEQ multiplex PCR reads, TCRdb lists one record per CDR3 protein. The table includes about 71,000 distinct CDR3 sequences, approximately 93% detected once. The specimen sequenced was CD4+ T cells from PBMCs. These receptors were collected from a human donor with Susac syndrome.

J is TRBJ2-7 and V is TRBV6-2 or TRBV6-3; unclear D gene. Per the germline V gene, CDR1 is MNHEY and CDR2 is SVGEGT. The CDR3 is 14 residues long. V was pared by 3 bases and J by 6 bases, with 15 bases between. The chain's CDR3 is CASSYGQARPEQYF. CDR3 in DNA: TGTGCCAGCAGTTATGGGCAGGCGCGGCCCGAGCAGTACTTC.

This clonotype showed up just once. The J gene is TRBJ1-1, the V gene TRBV10-3, with D uncertain. V was pared by 2 bases and J by 6 bases, with 10 bases between. This CDR3 spans 13 amino acids. In germline, CDR1 is ENHRY, CDR2 SYGVKD. In DNA, the CDR3 is TGTGCCATCAGTGAGCGCCAAGACGCTGAAGCTTTCTTT. Translating it yields CAISERQDAEAFF.

This sequence joins TRBV28 and TRBJ1-1, with D unclear. The length of the CDR3 is 11 residues. The germline V gene encodes CDR1 MDHEN and CDR2 SYDVKM. V gave up 3 bases and J gave up 13 bases, with 12 bases separating them. The CDR3 DNA follows: TGTGCCAGCAGTTTGGCTGCCATAGTTTTCTTT. Its translation is CASSLAAIVFF.

The chain couples TRBV28 to TRBJ1-5; D is unclear. Trimming pared 6 bases from V and 7 bases from J, leaving 10 bases between. In germline, CDR1 is MDHEN, CDR2 SYDVKM. CDR3 length: 12 amino acids. CDR3 nucleotide sequence: TGTGCCAGCAGCCGCGACGTCCAGCCCCAGCATTTT. This codes for CASSRDVQPQHF.

This chain connects TRBV25-1 to TRBJ2-3, with D possibly being TRBD1 (5 bases). Trimming removed 6 bases from V and 6 bases from J, with 19 bases in between. This CDR3 is 15 amino acids long. Germline values: CDR1 MGHDK, CDR2 SYGVNS. CDR3 in amino acids: CASRGQLFSVDTQYF. DNA of the CDR3: TGTGCCAGCAGGGGGCAGCTGTTTTCGGTTGATACGCAGTATTTT.

The chain has TRBV20-1 and TRBJ2-1, with 7 nucleotides matching TRBD2. CDR1 is DFQATT, CDR2 SNEGSKA, per germline (reference sequence). This CDR3 region has 16 residues. V lost 0 bases and J lost 8; bases outside the gene matches: 13. The CDR3 region has the DNA TGCAGTGCTAGAGATACGGGACTACCGAGTCGGGATGAGCAGTTCTTC. Protein product: CSARDTGLPSRDEQFF.

The V gene is TRBV3-1, the J gene TRBJ2-3; no clear D gene. Looked up from germline, CDR1 is LGHDT and CDR2 is YNNKEL (reference sequence). Deletions cut 3 bases from V and 5 bases from J, with 9 bases between. This CDR3 contains 13 residues. The CDR3 protein is CASSHSSGDTQYF. CDR3 DNA: TGTGCCAGCAGCCACTCCAGTGGAGATACGCAGTATTTT.

V usage is TRBV28 and J usage is TRBJ2-3; D may be TRBD2 (5 bases). The CDR3 consists of 12 residues. Germline V CDR1 and CDR2: MDHEN, SYDVKM. V dropped 4 bases and J dropped 5 bases, with 7 bases sitting between them. DNA for the CDR3: TGTGCCAGCAGTTCCGGGGTAGATACGCAGTATTTT. Translating it yields CASSSGVDTQYF.

The chain has TRBV29-1 and TRBJ2-7, with D perhaps matching TRBD1 (5 bases). The CDR3 is 13 residues long. Germline V gene lookup returns CDR1 SQVTM and CDR2 ANQGSEA. The germline V and J ends were trimmed by 6 bases and 6 bases, with 18 bases remaining between them. The CDR3 nucleotides read TGCAGCGTCGCAGGGCAGCCTACGGTCGAGCAGTACTTC. The encoded protein is CSVAGQPTVEQYF.

The rearrangement joins TRBV18 to TRBJ2-1, with 10 nucleotides matching TRBD1. V lost 0 bases and J lost 7; bases outside the gene matches: 9. This CDR3 spans 17 amino acids. Germline V lookup: CDR1 KGHSH, CDR2 LQKENI. CDR3 sequence reads: CASSPPVGTGDENEQFF. CDR3 nucleotides: TGTGCCAGCTCACCACCGGTCGGGACAGGGGATGAGAATGAGCAGTTCTTC.

The V gene is TRBV6-2 or TRBV6-3, the J gene TRBJ2-7; D perhaps matches TRBD1 (7 bases). The V and J ends lost 1 base and 2 bases respectively, with 18 bases between them. Germline V gene sequence: CDR1 MNHEY, CDR2 SVGEGT. This CDR3 has 17 residues. This CDR3 reads CASSYYRIPGGPYEQYF. The CDR3 DNA reads TGTGCCAGCAGTTACTACCGGATCCCAGGGGGGCCCTACGAGCAGTACTTC.

This chain uses TRBV18 with TRBJ2-5, with 8 nucleotides matching TRBD1. The CDR3 totals 15 residues. J lost 2 bases, V lost 6 bases, and 8 bases had no gene match. Germline CDR1 is KGHSH and CDR2 is LQKENI. The CDR3 nucleotides read TGTGCCAGCTCCCCTGGGACAGGTGGTCAAGAGACCCAGTACTTC. Encoded protein: CASSPGTGGQETQYF. The whole variable domain, remainder taken from reference TRBV18 and TRBJ2-5, is NAGVMQNPRHLVRRRGQEARLRCSPMKGHSHVYWYRQLPEEGLKFMVYLQKENIIDESGMPKERFSAEFPKEGPSILRIQQVVRGDSAAYFCASSPGTGGQETQYFGPGTRLLVL.

The gene calls are TRBV12-5 and TRBJ2-1; 7 bases agree with TRBD2. The CDR3 is made up of 19 amino acids. Germline V gene lookup returns CDR1 LGHNT and CDR2 FRNRAP. Germline trimming cut 0 bases from V and 6 bases from J; bases unmatched to any gene: 17. The chain's CDR3 is CASGLVRGRGNVGFNEQFF. The CDR3 region has the DNA TGTGCTAGTGGTTTGGTACGGGGGAGGGGTAATGTAGGGTTCAATGAGCAGTTCTTC.

The V gene is TRBV4-2, the J gene TRBJ1-2, with a weak D call TRBD1 (5 bases). Trimming cost V 1 base and J 6 bases, with 18 bases left between them. Per germline, CDR1 LGHNA and CDR2 YNFKEQ. The CDR3 runs 16 residues. CDR3 residues: CASSQAPRRPGDGYTF. The CDR3 DNA reads as TGTGCCAGCAGCCAAGCCCCCAGGCGGCCGGGGGATGGCTACACCTTC.

The chain has TRBV2 and TRBJ2-5, with D tentatively TRBD1 (6 bases). V dropped 11 bases and J dropped 2 bases, with 12 bases sitting between them. Germline loops: CDR1 SNHLY, CDR2 FYNNEI. The CDR3 consists of 12 residues. CDR3 sequence reads: CAGGQPQETQYF. The CDR3 DNA is TGTGCCGGAGGACAGCCTCAAGAGACCCAGTACTTC.

This sequence joins TRBV7-2 and TRBJ1-1, with D possibly matching TRBD1 (5 bases). V was trimmed by 4 bases and J by 0 bases, leaving 12 bases between them. The CDR3 runs 15 residues. Germline-derived CDR1 and CDR2 are SGHTA and FQGNSA. The CDR3 spells CASSSSGTVNTEAFF. For the CDR3, the DNA is TGTGCCAGCAGCTCCTCCGGGACGGTGAACACTGAAGCTTTCTTT.

This sequence joins TRBV7-2 and TRBJ1-5; 7 bases fit TRBD1. The CDR3 has 15 residues. Trimming cost V 8 bases and J 3 bases; bases outside gene matches: 10. In germline, CDR1 is SGHTA, CDR2 FQGNSA. The CDR3 is CASQRQGLLNQPQHF. CDR3 DNA: TGTGCCAGCCAAAGACAGGGCCTCCTCAATCAGCCCCAGCATTTT.

The chain combines TRBV28 with TRBJ1-5, with D tentatively TRBD1 (5 bases). V lost 5 bases and J 2 bases, leaving 13 bases between the germline ends. There are 15 residues in the CDR3. Germline-derived CDR1 and CDR2 are MDHEN and SYDVKM. The DNA for the CDR3 is TGTGCCAGCAGTCGCTCGGCGGGGGGCAATCAGCCCCAGCATTTT. Its protein is CASSRSAGGNQPQHF.

The rearrangement joins TRBV18 to TRBJ2-7, with D tentatively TRBD2 (6 bases). The CDR3 consists of 14 residues. Per the germline V gene, CDR1 is KGHSH and CDR2 is LQKENI. V shed 8 bases and J shed 2 bases, with 16 bases lying between them. The CDR3 sequence: CASSPGTGPYEQYF. In nucleotides, the CDR3 is TGTGCCAGCAGTCCCGGGACTGGGCCCTACGAGCAGTACTTC. The full variable domain, with the rest looked up from reference TRBV18 and TRBJ2-7, is NAGVMQNPRHLVRRRGQEARLRCSPMKGHSHVYWYRQLPEEGLKFMVYLQKENIIDESGMPKERFSAEFPKEGPSILRIQQVVRGDSAAYFCASSPGTGPYEQYFGPGTRLTVT.